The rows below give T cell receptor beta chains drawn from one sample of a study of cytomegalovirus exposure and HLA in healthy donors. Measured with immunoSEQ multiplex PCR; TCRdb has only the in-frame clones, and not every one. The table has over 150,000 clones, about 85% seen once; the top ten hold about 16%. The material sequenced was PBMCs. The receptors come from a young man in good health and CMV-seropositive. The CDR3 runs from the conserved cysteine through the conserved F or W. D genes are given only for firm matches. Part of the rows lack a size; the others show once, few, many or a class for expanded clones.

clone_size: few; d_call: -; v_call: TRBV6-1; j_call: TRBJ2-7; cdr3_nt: TGTGCCAGCAGTGAACTAAGACAGTCGTTCCGCGAGCAGTACTTC; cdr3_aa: CASSELRQSFREQYF
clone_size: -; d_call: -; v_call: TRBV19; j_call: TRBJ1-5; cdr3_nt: TGTGCCAGTAGTGGTCGACAGTATAGCAATCAGCCCCAGCATTTT; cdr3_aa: CASSGRQYSNQPQHF
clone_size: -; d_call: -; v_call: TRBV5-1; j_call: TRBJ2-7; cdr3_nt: TGCGCCAGCAGCTTGGAAGGGAGCTCCTACGAGCAGTACTTC; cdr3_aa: CASSLEGSSYEQYF
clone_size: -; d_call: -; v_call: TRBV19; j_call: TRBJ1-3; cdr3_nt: TGTGCCAGTAGTGCCTCGGGCTCTGGAAACACCATATATTTT; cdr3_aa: CASSASGSGNTIYF
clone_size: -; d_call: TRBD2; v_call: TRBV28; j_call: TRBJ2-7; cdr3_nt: TGTGCCAGCAGTCTCCAGACTAGCGGGGGGCCAGAGATCTTC; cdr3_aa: CASSLQTSGGPEIF
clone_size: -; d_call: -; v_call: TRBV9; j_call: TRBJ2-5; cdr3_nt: TGTGCCAGCAGCGTAGCTTCGGGACAAGAGACCCAGTACTTC; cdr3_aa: CASSVASGQETQYF
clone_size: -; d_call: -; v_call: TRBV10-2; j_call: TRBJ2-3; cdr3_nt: TGCGCCAGCAGTGCTACAGGTGGGGCAGATACGCAGTATTTT; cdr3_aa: CASSATGGADTQYF
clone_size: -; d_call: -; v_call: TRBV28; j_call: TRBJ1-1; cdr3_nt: TGTGCCAGCAGCCCGGACAGAATGAACACTGAAGCTTTCTTT; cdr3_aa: CASSPDRMNTEAFF
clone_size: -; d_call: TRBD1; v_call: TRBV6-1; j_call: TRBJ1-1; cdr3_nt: TGTGCCAGCTGGTTTACAGGGGACACTGAAGCTTTCTTT; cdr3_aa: CASWFTGDTEAFF
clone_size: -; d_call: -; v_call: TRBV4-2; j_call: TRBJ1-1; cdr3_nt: TGTGCCAGCAGCCAAGAAATTACAGCGGGGGCTGAAGCTTTCTTT; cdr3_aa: CASSQEITAGAEAFF
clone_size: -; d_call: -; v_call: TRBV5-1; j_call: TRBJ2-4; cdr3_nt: TGCGCCAGCAGCCCTTACCGGGACACAATAGCCAAAAACATTCAGTACTTC; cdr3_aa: CASSPYRDTIAKNIQYF
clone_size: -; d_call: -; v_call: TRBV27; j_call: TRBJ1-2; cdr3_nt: TGTGCCAGCAGTTTATCCTCAGGAAACTATGGCTACACCTTC; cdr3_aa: CASSLSSGNYGYTF
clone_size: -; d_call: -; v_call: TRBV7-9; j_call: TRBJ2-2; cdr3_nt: TGTGCCAGCAGCCCCCCGGGGGATCGTACCGGGGAGCTGTTTTTT; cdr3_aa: CASSPPGDRTGELFF
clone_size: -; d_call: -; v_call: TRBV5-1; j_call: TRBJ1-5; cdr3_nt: TGCGCCAGCAGCTCGGCCGCACAGGGCCTTAGCAATCAGCCCCAGCATTTT; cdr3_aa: CASSSAAQGLSNQPQHF
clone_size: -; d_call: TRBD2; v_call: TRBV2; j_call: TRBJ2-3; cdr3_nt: TGTGCCAGCAGCGACTCGGGGAGCGGGGGGCAGGCAGATACGCAGTATTTT; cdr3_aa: CASSDSGSGGQADTQYF
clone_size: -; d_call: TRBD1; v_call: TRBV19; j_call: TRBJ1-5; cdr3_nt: TGTGCCAGTAGTCCAGGGGGGAATCAGCCCCAGCATTTT; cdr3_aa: CASSPGGNQPQHF
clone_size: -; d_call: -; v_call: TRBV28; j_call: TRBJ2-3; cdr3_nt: TGTGCCAGCAGTGCCGGGACTGACGATACGCAGTATTTT; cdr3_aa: CASSAGTDDTQYF
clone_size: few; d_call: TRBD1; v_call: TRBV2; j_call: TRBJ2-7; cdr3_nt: TGTGCCAGCACTACAGGGGCCTGGGAGCAGTACTTC; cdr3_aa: CASTTGAWEQYF
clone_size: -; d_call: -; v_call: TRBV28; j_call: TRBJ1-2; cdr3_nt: TGTGCCACCTTCCCCCACCGTACAGGGAACTATGGCTACACCTTC; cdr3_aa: CATFPHRTGNYGYTF
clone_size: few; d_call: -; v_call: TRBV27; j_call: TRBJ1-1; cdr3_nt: TGTGCCAGCAGTTTAGGAGTTTGGAGTGAAGCTTTCTTT; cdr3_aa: CASSLGVWSEAFF
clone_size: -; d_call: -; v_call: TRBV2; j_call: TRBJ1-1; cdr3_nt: TGTGCCAGCAGTGAAGACGGTGCAGGGCCCCCTGAAGCTTTCTTT; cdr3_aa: CASSEDGAGPPEAFF
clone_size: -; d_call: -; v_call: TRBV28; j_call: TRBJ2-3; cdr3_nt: TGTGCCAGCAACGGGTGGGGGGTTAAAGACACAGATACGCAGTATTTT; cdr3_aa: CASNGWGVKDTDTQYF
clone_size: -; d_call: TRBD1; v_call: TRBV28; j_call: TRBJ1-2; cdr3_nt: TGTGCCAGCAGTTCCCCCCACGACAGGGTAGATGGCTACACCTTC; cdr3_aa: CASSSPHDRVDGYTF
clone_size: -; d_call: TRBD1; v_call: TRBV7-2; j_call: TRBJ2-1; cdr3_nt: TGTGCCAGCAGCCCCCAGCCCGGACAGGGATACAATGAGCAGTTCTTC; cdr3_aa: CASSPQPGQGYNEQFF
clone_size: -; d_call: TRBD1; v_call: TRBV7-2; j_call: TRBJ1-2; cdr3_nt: TGTGCCAGCAGCTTATACGGGGACAGGGGGCGAGGCTACACCTTC; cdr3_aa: CASSLYGDRGRGYTF
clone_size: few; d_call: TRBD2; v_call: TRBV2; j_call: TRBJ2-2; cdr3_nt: TGTGCCAGCATGGAGCTAGCGGGACCCACCGGGGAGCTGTTTTTT; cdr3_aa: CASMELAGPTGELFF
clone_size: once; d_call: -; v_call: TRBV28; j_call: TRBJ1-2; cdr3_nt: TGTGCCAGCAGTTCGCCAATCCAGGGCGCCTATGGCTACACCTTC; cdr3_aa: CASSSPIQGAYGYTF
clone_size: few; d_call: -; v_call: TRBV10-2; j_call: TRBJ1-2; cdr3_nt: TGCGCCAGCACGGGGGGATCTAACTATGGCTACACCTTC; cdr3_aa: CASTGGSNYGYTF
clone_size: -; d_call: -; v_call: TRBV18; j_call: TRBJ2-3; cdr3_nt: TGTGCCAGCTCACCAGGTGACAGTTCTAGCACAGATACGCAGTATTTT; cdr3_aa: CASSPGDSSSTDTQYF
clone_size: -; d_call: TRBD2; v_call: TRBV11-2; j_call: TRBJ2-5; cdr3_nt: TGTGCCAGCAGCCGATTTAGCGGGGTCCAAGAGACCCAGTACTTC; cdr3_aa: CASSRFSGVQETQYF
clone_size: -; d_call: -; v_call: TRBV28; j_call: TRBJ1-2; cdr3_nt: TGTGCCAGCAGTTTCCGAGGAGGGTCGGACCTCTTC; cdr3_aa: CASSFRGGSDLF
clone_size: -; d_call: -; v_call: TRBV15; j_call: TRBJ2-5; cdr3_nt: TGTGCCACCAGCCCAAAGGAGGGGCGGGAGACCCAGTACTTC; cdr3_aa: CATSPKEGRETQYF
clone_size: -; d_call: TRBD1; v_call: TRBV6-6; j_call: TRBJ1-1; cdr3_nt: TGTGCCAGCACCTCACAGGGGATCACTGAAGCTTTCTTT; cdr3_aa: CASTSQGITEAFF
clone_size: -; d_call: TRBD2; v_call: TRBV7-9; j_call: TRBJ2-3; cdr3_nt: TGTGCCAGCAGTTTCCTCCCGGGACTAGCGAGGGCAGATACGCAGTATTTT; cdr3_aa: CASSFLPGLARADTQYF
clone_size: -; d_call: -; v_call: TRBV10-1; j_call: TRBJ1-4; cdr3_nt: TGCGCCTACCTCGAGGCAGGGCTGTTTTTT; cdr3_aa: CAYLEAGLFF
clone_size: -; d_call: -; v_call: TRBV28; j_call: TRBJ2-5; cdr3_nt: TGTGCCAGCAGGGGGGCGTCCCAAGAGACCCAGTACTTC; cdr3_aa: CASRGASQETQYF
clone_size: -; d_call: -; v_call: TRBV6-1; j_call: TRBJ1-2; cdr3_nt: TGTGCCAGCAGTGATGCTCCGGGTACTTTATATGGCTACACCTTC; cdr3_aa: CASSDAPGTLYGYTF
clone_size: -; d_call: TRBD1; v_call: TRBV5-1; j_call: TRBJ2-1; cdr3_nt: TGCGCCAGCAGCTTGGTGACAGGGAAGGATGAGCAGTTCTTC; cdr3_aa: CASSLVTGKDEQFF
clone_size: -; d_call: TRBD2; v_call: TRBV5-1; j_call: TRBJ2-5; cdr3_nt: TGCGCCAGCAGCTTCAATCCTAGCGGGGTTCGCCAAGAGACCCAGTACTTC; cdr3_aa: CASSFNPSGVRQETQYF
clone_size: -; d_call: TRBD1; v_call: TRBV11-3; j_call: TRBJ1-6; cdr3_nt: TGTGCCAGCACCTACAGGGGCGACAATTCACCCCTCCACTTT; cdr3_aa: CASTYRGDNSPLHF
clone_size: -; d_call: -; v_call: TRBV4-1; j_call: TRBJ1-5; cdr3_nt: TGCGCCAGCAGCCAGGGCGGGAATCAGCCCCAGCATTTT; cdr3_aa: CASSQGGNQPQHF
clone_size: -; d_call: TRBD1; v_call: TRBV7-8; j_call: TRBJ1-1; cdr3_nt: TGTGCCAGCAGGGTGGGACAGGGAGGTACTGAAGCTTTCTTT; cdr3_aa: CASRVGQGGTEAFF
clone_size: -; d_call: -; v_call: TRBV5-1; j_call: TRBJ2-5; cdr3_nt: TGCGCCAGCAGCCAAGGAGGGACTCCGGGAAGAGAGACCCAGTACTTC; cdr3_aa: CASSQGGTPGRETQYF
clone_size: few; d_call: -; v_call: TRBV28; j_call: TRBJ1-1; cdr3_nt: TGTGCCAGCGTACAGGGATTTGGCGGTGAAGCTTTCTTT; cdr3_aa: CASVQGFGGEAFF
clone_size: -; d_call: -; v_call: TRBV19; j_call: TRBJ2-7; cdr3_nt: TGTGCCAGTACCCAAGTATCAGGGGACGAGCAGTACTTC; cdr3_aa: CASTQVSGDEQYF
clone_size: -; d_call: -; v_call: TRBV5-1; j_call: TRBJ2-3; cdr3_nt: TGCGCCAGCAGCCTAGCCGACGGCACAGATACGCAGTATTTT; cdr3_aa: CASSLADGTDTQYF